These 15 T cell receptor beta chains share one sample of origin, sequenced in a study of technical replicates of blood from a few donors. Data came from immunoSEQ multiplex PCR; TCRdb stores just in-frame clones and leaves some out. Of roughly 79,000 clones listed, over 75% are singletons. The sample comprised PBMCs. The receptors shown here come from a human donor in good health. Some clones in this sample may be carry-over from other donors' samples.

The CDR3 bases are TGTGCCAGCAGTTACAGGGGCGGAGGGCCGTACAATGAGCAGTTCTTC. This encodes CASSYRGGGPYNEQFF. The V gene is TRBV6-5, the J gene TRBJ2-1; a weak D match, TRBD2 (6 bases). Germline CDR1 is MNHEY and CDR2 is SVGAGI. V was shortened by 2 bases and J by 4 bases, with 15 bases between the two germline ends. CDR3 length: 16 amino acids.

The chain joins TRBV11-2 to TRBJ1-2; no firm D call. The V end was cut by 1 base, the J end by 0 bases, with 6 bases between. Per germline, CDR1 SGHAT and CDR2 FQNNGV. The CDR3 runs 14 residues. CDR3: CASSLVQTNYGYTF. The CDR3 DNA reads as TGTGCCAGCAGCTTAGTACAGACTAACTATGGCTACACCTTC.

This clone has only one observation. The V and J genes are TRBV7-2 and TRBJ1-2; D is unclear. V was pared by 0 bases and J by 8 bases, with 13 bases between. Germline V gives CDR1 SGHTA, CDR2 FQGNSA. The length of the CDR3 is 14 residues. This CDR3 reads CASSLATAAGGYTF. The CDR3 bases are TGTGCCAGCAGCTTAGCGACGGCAGCGGGAGGCTACACCTTC.

V gene TRBV7-8 combines with J gene TRBJ2-1; D ambiguous. This CDR3 comprises 15 residues. Germline values: CDR1 SGHVS, CDR2 FQNEAQ. V lost 1 base, J lost 2 bases, and 9 bases lay in between. The CDR3 protein is CASSLDSSPYNEQFF. CDR3 DNA: TGTGCCAGCAGCTTAGATAGTAGCCCCTACAATGAGCAGTTCTTC. Full variable domain (remainder filled in from reference TRBV7-8 and TRBJ2-1): GAGVSQSPRYKVAKRGQDVALRCDPISGHVSLFWYQQALGQGPEFLTYFQNEAQLDKSGLPSDRFFAERPEGSVSTLKIQRTQQEDSAVYLCASSLDSSPYNEQFFGPGTRLTVL.

This chain joins TRBV30 and TRBJ2-7; tentatively, D is TRBD2 (5 bases). Germline lookup yields CDR1 GTSNPN and CDR2 SVGIG (reference sequence). V was shortened by 3 bases and J by 4 bases, with 10 bases between the two germline ends. This CDR3 is 12 amino acids long. DNA for the CDR3: TGTGCCTGGAGCTCCGGCGGGTACGAGCAGTACTTC. Translation gives CAWSSGGYEQYF.

V gene TRBV5-1 combines with J gene TRBJ2-1; D gene unclear. The V end lost 1 base, the J end lost 4 bases, and 15 bases lay between the germline ends. The CDR3 runs to 16 residues. Looked up from germline, CDR1 is SGHRS and CDR2 is YFSETQ. The CDR3 nucleotides read TGCGCCAGCAGCTTGATGACTGCGACCCCTTACAATGAGCAGTTCTTC. Its translation: CASSLMTATPYNEQFF. The complete variable domain, with remaining parts taken from reference TRBV5-1 and TRBJ2-1, reads KAGVTQTPRYLIKTRGQQVTLSCSPISGHRSVSWYQQTPGQGLQFLFEYFSETQRNKGNFPGRFSGRQFSNSRSEMNVSTLELGDSALYLCASSLMTATPYNEQFFGPGTRLTVL.

The chain has TRBV2 and TRBJ1-4, with a weak D call TRBD1 (6 bases). Looked up from germline, CDR1 is SNHLY and CDR2 is FYNNEI. V was trimmed by 4 bases and J by 0 bases, leaving 9 bases between them. The CDR3 contains 15 residues. CDR3 protein: CASSAGQTTNEKLFF. CDR3 nucleotide sequence: TGTGCCAGCAGTGCCGGACAGACAACTAATGAAAAACTGTTTTTT.

This clone was seen just once. The chain links TRBV4-3 to TRBJ1-3; D might be TRBD1 (5 bases). There are 16 residues in the CDR3. V dropped 1 base and J dropped 4 bases, with 14 bases sitting between them. In germline, CDR1 is LGHNA, CDR2 YSLEER. Here the CDR3 reads CASSQGESRAGNTIYF. The CDR3 DNA follows: TGCGCCAGCAGCCAAGGAGAATCCAGGGCCGGAAACACCATATATTTT.

The V gene is TRBV4-3, the J gene TRBJ2-1, with 8 bases identical to TRBD2. Germline V CDR1 and CDR2: LGHNA, YSLEER. This CDR3 region has 17 residues. J gave up 7 bases and V 0 bases, and 11 bases lay outside the gene matches. DNA of the CDR3: TGCGCCAGCAGCCAAGAATTTCCCGGGGGGGCCCTTAATGAGCAGTTCTTC. Translating gives CASSQEFPGGALNEQFF.

V and J are TRBV29-1 and TRBJ2-7, with TRBD1 as a possible D gene (5 bases). Trimming stripped 5 bases from V and 2 bases from J, with 13 bases between. CDR1 is SQVTM and CDR2 is ANQGSEA in the germline V gene. The length of the CDR3 is 13 residues. This CDR3 is CSVRQGATYEQYF. The CDR3 region has the DNA TGCAGCGTTCGTCAAGGGGCCACCTACGAGCAGTACTTC.

The V gene is TRBV6-1, the J gene TRBJ1-5; TRBD1 matches 8 bases. Per germline, CDR1 MNHNS and CDR2 SASEGT. This CDR3 spans 13 amino acids. The J segment lost 7 bases and the V segment lost 6 bases, leaving 5 bases of the junction unmatched. CDR3 sequence reads: CASRGQGGQPQHF. The CDR3 nucleotides read TGTGCCAGCAGAGGACAGGGCGGGCAGCCCCAGCATTTT.

The rearrangement uses TRBV5-4 and TRBJ2-3, with D possibly matching TRBD1 (5 bases). Germline CDR1 reads SGHNT; CDR2 reads YYREEE (reference sequence). This CDR3 is built from 13 residues. With 2 bases removed from V and 1 base from J, the gap between germline ends came to 5 bases. CDR3 bases: TGTGCCAGCAGCTTACAGGGCACAGATACGCAGTATTTT. This translates into CASSLQGTDTQYF.

The CDR3 reads CASSPSESGGEQETQYF. The CDR3 DNA reads as TGCGCCAGCAGCCCCTCGGAAAGCGGGGGCGAACAAGAGACCCAGTACTTC. The genes are TRBV5-1 and TRBJ2-5; 8 bases map to TRBD2. Looked up from germline, CDR1 is SGHRS and CDR2 is YFSETQ. The length of the CDR3 is 17 residues. The V gene end was trimmed by 4 bases and the J gene end by 2 bases; junction bases not matched to a gene: 13.

V usage is TRBV6-6 and J usage is TRBJ2-7; TRBD1 might be the D (6 bases). V lost 6 bases and J 4 bases, leaving 13 bases between the germline ends. The V gene's germline CDR1 is MNHNY and CDR2 SVGAGI (reference sequence). The CDR3 loop spans 13 amino acids. This CDR3 reads CASSWGRGYEQYF. The CDR3 nucleotides read TGTGCCAGCAGCTGGGGGCGCGGATACGAGCAGTACTTC.

This chain joins TRBV2 and TRBJ1-4; 9 positions match TRBD1. This CDR3 is 15 amino acids long. Germline CDR1 is SNHLY and CDR2 is FYNNEI. V shed 4 bases, J shed 5 bases, and the junction held 5 bases outside the gene matches. In DNA form, the CDR3 reads TGTGCCAGCAGTGCCAGGACAGGGGCCAATGAAAAACTGTTTTTT. Protein: CASSARTGANEKLFF.